The subject of this entry is one T cell receptor beta chain. The data derive from a study of OX40 agonist ivuxolimab in advanced cancers. Using immunoSEQ multiplex PCR, the repertoire was profiled, and TCRdb retains in-frame clones only, with some absent. The sample lists roughly 98,000 clones; approximately 83% were seen once. V shed 2 bases, J shed 3 bases, and the junction held 0 bases outside the gene matches. The CDR3 has 13 residues. The germline CDR1 and CDR2 sequences are SGHTA and FQGTGA. The rearrangement links TRBV7-3 to TRBJ2-7, with 8 bases aligning to TRBD2. This TCR was recovered from an adult with an advanced solid tumor such as melanoma, head and neck, liver or kidney cancer. This sample comprised CD4+ or CD8+ T cells sorted from blood, obtained in a trial of the OX40 agonist ivuxolimab. This CDR3 is CASSLAGGYEQYF. The CDR3 DNA is TGTGCCAGCAGCTTAGCGGGGGGCTACGAGCAGTACTTC.